There are many counts of the clone carrying this T cell receptor beta chain. Antigen specificity is unknown. The data stem from a study of human T cells and chemical hapten exposure. Whole-study context: Yields of TCR per sample differed, chiefly owing to small differences in pooled library volume. General study findings and limits: TCRs exceeding a frequency of 1 in 1000 stayed unchanged under DPC sensitization.

Someone pulled total RNA out of unfractionated whole blood. Individual cDNA molecules (in the library) carried attached unique molecular identifiers. In the authors' methods: TCR counts had a median of about 99,000 per sample and spanned roughly 20,000 to 690,600. TCRdb re-analysed the 5' RACE reads in MiXCR, keeping a single row per CDR3 protein. The V and J calls were not made by the authors but by TCRdb's processing. The sample lists 130,000 or so distinct CDR3 sequences; 4.1% were seen once. Per germline, CDR1 MNHEY and CDR2 SVGEGT. This CDR3 region has 18 residues. The junction had 13 bases not matched to a gene; V was cut back by 0 bases and J by 6 bases.

This sequence was found in a female donor in good health. V is TRBV6-2 or TRBV6-3 and J is TRBJ2-7; 11 bases match TRBD2. CDR3 DNA sequence: TGTGCCAGCAGTTACTCCCGGAGACTAGCGGGGAACCCTTTCGAGCAGTACTTC. It codes for CASSYSRRLAGNPFEQYF.